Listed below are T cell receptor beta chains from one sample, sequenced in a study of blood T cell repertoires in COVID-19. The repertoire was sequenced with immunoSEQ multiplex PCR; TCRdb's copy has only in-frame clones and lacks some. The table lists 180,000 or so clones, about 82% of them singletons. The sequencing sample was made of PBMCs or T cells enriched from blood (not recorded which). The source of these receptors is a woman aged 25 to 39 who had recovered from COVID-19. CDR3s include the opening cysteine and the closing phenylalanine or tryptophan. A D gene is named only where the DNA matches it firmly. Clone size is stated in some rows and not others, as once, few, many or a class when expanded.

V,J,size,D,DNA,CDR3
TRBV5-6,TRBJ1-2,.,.,TGTGCCAGCAGCTTGGGCCAGAATAACTATGGCTACACCTTC,CASSLGQNNYGYTF
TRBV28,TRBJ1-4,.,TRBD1,TGTGCCAGCAGGCCGGGACAGGGGGAAATCGGAAAACTGTTTTTT,CASRPGQGEIGKLFF
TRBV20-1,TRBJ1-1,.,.,TGCAGTGCTAGTGGGCCCAGCGGCGCTGAAGCTTTCTTT,CSASGPSGAEAFF
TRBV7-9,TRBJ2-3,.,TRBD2,TGTGCCAGCAGCTTAGTTGGACTAGCGGGAGGAAAAGGCACAGATACGCAGTATTTT,CASSLVGLAGGKGTDTQYF
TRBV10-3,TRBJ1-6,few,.,TGTGCCATCAGGAGGGACACTGATAATTCACCCCTCCACTTT,CAIRRDTDNSPLHF
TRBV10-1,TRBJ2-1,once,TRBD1,TGCGCCAGCAGCCCGGGGGACAGGGACCGCGAGCAGTTCTTC,CASSPGDRDREQFF
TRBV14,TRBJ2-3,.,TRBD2,TGTGCCAGCAGCGCAAAGACTAGCGGATACACAGATACGCAGTATTTT,CASSAKTSGYTDTQYF
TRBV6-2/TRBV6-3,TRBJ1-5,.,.,TGTGCCAGCAGTTTTTTTTACGGACACTATCAGCCCCAGCATTTT,CASSFFYGHYQPQHF
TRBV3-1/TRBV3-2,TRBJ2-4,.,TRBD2,TGTGCCAGCAGCCAGGGGACTAGTAGGGACATTCAGTACTTC,CASSQGTSRDIQYF
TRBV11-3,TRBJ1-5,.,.,TGTGCCAGCAGCCATCCGCAGGACTTTCCAAGTTGGGAGCCCCAGCATTTT,CASSHPQDFPSWEPQHF
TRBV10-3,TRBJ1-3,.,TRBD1,TGTGCCATCGGGGACAGCTCTGGAAACACCATATATTTT,CAIGDSSGNTIYF
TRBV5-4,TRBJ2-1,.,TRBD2,TGTGCCAGCAACTCTGAGGGCGGGAGGGGCAATGAGCAGTTCTTC,CASNSEGGRGNEQFF
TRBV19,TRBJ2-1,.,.,TGTGCCAGTAGTGTAAACAGCAATGAGCAGTTCTTC,CASSVNSNEQFF
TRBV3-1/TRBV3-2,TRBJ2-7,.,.,TGTGCCAGCAGCCACCGCGGGGGCCACGAGCAGTACTTC,CASSHRGGHEQYF
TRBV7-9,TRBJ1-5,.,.,TGTGCCAGCAGCTTCGCGGGGGGACGCCAGCCCCAGCATTTT,CASSFAGGRQPQHF
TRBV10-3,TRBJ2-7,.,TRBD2,TGTGCCATCAGTCCTATAAAACCTGGACTAGTCAGGCACGAGCAGTACTTC,CAISPIKPGLVRHEQYF
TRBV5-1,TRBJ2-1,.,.,TGCGCCAGCAGCCCACTTTACAATGAGCAGTTCTTC,CASSPLYNEQFF
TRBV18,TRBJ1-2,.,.,TGTGCCAGCTCAGCGGACAGATACTATGGCTACACCTTC,CASSADRYYGYTF
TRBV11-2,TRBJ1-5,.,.,TGTGCCAGCAGCTTCAATAGCAATCAGCCCCAGCATTTT,CASSFNSNQPQHF
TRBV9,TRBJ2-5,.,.,TGTGCCAGCAGCGTCGCGGAAGAGACCCAGTACTTC,CASSVAEETQYF
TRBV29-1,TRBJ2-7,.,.,TGCAGCGTTAGAACAGGAGTAACCTACGAGCAGTACTTC,CSVRTGVTYEQYF
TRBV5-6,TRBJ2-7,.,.,TGTGCCAGCAGCTTGACAGCCCCTCTGGACGAGCAGTACTTC,CASSLTAPLDEQYF
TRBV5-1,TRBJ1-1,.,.,TGCGCCAGCCAATTGGAGCGGGGGACTGAAGCTTTCTTT,CASQLERGTEAFF
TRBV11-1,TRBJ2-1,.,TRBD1,TGTGCCAGCATTATGACAGGGGGCGAGCAGTTCTTC,CASIMTGGEQFF
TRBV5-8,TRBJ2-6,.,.,TGTGCCAGCAGCCCCAATAGGAAGCGCTCTGGGGCCAACGTCCTGACTTTC,CASSPNRKRSGANVLTF
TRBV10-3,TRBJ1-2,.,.,TGTGCCATCGCAGCTTCGGACCCAGGGTATGGCTACACCTTC,CAIAASDPGYGYTF
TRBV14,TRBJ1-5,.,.,TGTGCCAGCAGCCAAGATCACGGTCAGCCCCAGCATTTT,CASSQDHGQPQHF
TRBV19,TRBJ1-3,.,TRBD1,TGTGCCAGTAGTGTTACCGGGACAGGGGGTCTTGGAAACACCATATATTTT,CASSVTGTGGLGNTIYF
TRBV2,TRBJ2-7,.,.,TGTGCCCTAAGGAGACAGAGCTCCTACGAGCAGTACTTC,CALRRQSSYEQYF
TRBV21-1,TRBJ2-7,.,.,TGTGCCAGCAGCAGGAAGGCCGGGACTATTTCCGACGAGCAGTACTTC,CASSRKAGTISDEQYF
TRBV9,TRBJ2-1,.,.,TGTGCCAGCGGAACAGGGTCCTACAATGAGCAGTTCTTC,CASGTGSYNEQFF
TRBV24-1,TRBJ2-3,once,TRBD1,TGTGCCACCAGTGTGGGTTGGGACAGGGGGCAAGATACGCAGTATTTT,CATSVGWDRGQDTQYF
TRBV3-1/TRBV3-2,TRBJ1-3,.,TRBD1,TGTGCCAGCAGCAACAGGGGCTCTGGAAACACCATATATTTT,CASSNRGSGNTIYF